The next 26 T cell receptor beta chains were all read from a single sample in a study of Graves' ophthalmopathy and Graves' hyperthyroidism. RNA transcripts served as template for amplifying TCR beta CDR3 sequences. An opening RT-PCR round employed HTBI primers and preceded a second-round multiplex PCR. A single record per CDR3 protein comes from TCRdb applying MiXCR to the multiplex PCR reads. Of 650,000 to 900,000 distinct CDR3 sequences in the sample, 35% to 50% were seen once. Sequenced: peripheral blood. These receptors came from an adult man with Graves' ophthalmopathy.

This clonotype has a count of ten or more. This chain links TRBV20-1 with TRBJ2-7, with 8 bases lining up with TRBD1. The CDR3 sequence is 14 residues long. The V gene end was trimmed by 6 bases and the J gene end by 7 bases; junction bases not matched to a gene: 14. Germline V lookup: CDR1 DFQATT, CDR2 SNEGSKA (reference sequence). As DNA, the CDR3 is TGCAGTGCCCGGACAGGGCTAGCCAGAGAAGAGCAGTACTTC. It yields the protein CSARTGLAREEQYF.

This clonotype has at least ten counts. The chain recombines TRBV19 with TRBJ1-1, with a weak D call TRBD1 (5 bases). This CDR3 spans 10 amino acids. CDR1 is LNHDA, CDR2 SQIVND, per germline (reference sequence). V lost 6 bases and J 10 bases, leaving 9 bases between the germline ends. DNA for the CDR3: TGTGCCAGTAGAGGGGAGGGAGCTTTCTTT. This encodes CASRGEGAFF. The full variable domain, its missing parts supplied by reference TRBV19 and TRBJ1-1, is DGGITQSPKYLFRKEGQNVTLSCEQNLNHDAMYWYRQDPGQGLRLIYYSQIVNDFQKGDIAEGYSVSREKKESFPLTVTSAQKNPTAFYLCASRGEGAFFGQGTRLTVV.

Points on this clonotype: The junction differs from germline at one of its ends, possibly a read error. J is TRBJ2-6 and V is TRBV7-9; tentative D call: TRBD2 (7 bases). CDR3 length: 18 residues. Germline V lookup: CDR1 SEHNR, CDR2 FQNEAQ (reference sequence). The CDR3 reads CVSRSTGGPPSGANVLTF. In nucleotides, the CDR3 is TGTGTCAGCAGGTCCACGGGGGGCCCTCCCTCTGGGGCCAACGTCCTGACTTTC.

This sequence joins TRBV14 and TRBJ1-1; weak D call: TRBD1 (5 bases). Trimming cost V 0 bases and J 6 bases, with 14 bases left between them. The CDR3 covers 15 residues. Germline V gives CDR1 SGHDN, CDR2 FVKESK. This chain's CDR3 is CASSQDAGGGAEAFF. DNA of the CDR3: TGTGCCAGCAGCCAAGATGCGGGGGGGGGTGCTGAAGCTTTCTTT.

The rearrangement uses TRBV7-9 and TRBJ2-2, with TRBD2 as a possible D gene (6 bases). CDR1 is SEHNR and CDR2 is FQNEAQ in the germline V gene (reference sequence). V was clipped by 5 bases and J by 6 bases, with 16 bases between them. The CDR3 has 15 residues. CDR3 protein: CASSQNWGGAGELFF. The DNA of the CDR3 is TGTGCCAGCAGCCAAAATTGGGGAGGCGCCGGGGAGCTGTTTTTT.

The chain links TRBV2 to TRBJ2-7; 7 bases line up with TRBD2. CDR1 is SNHLY and CDR2 is FYNNEI in the germline V gene. Losses at the gene ends were 4 bases for V and 1 base for J; bases not matched to a gene: 4. CDR3 length: 14 residues. The CDR3 DNA reads as TGTGCCAGCAGTGGTGGCGGGAGATCCTACGAGCAGTACTTC. Its translation: CASSGGGRSYEQYF.

Note on this clonotype: Being one base from a much bigger clone, this may be a read error. This sequence joins TRBV25-1 and TRBJ2-7, with D tentatively TRBD2 (6 bases). Looked up from germline, CDR1 is MGHDK and CDR2 is SYGVNS. The CDR3 sequence is 14 residues long. The CDR3 here is CASSVAAEGYELYF. The CDR3 nucleotides read TGTGCCAGCAGCGTAGCTGCGGAGGGCTACGAGCTGTACTTC.

This sequence joins TRBV20-1 and TRBJ1-3; D is unresolved. The CDR3 loop spans 14 amino acids. CDR1 is DFQATT and CDR2 is SNEGSKA in the germline V gene (reference sequence). V lost 0 bases to trimming and J lost 4 bases, with 10 bases between them. CDR3 DNA sequence: TGCAGTGCTAGAGAGGGTTCACCCGGAAACACCATATATTTT. This codes for CSAREGSPGNTIYF.

On this clonotype itself: This likely comes from a read error, as the CDR3 has no conserved phenylalanine or tryptophan at its end. The DNA is left out, because the CDR3 cannot be placed on it with certainty; the CDR3 is given as TCRdb lists it. The chain has TRBV29-1 and TRBJ2-5; the table gives TRBD1 as D, unverified against the DNA. The CDR3 sequence runs 8 residues, both termini included. Germline CDR1 reads SQVTM; CDR2 reads ANQGSEA. The chain's CDR3 is CSAMGQGV.

V and J are TRBV20-1 and TRBJ1-1; 7 nucleotides match TRBD1. CDR1 and CDR2 from the germline V gene are DFQATT and SNEGSKA (reference sequence). V lost 0 bases and J lost 0; bases outside the gene matches: 1. This CDR3 has 14 residues. The DNA for the CDR3 is TGCAGTGCTAGAGAGGGACAGTTGAACACTGAAGCTTTCTTT. The encoded protein is CSAREGQLNTEAFF.

As to this clonotype: A read error may produce the germline difference seen at one junction end. The chain is built from TRBV10-3 and TRBJ2-5, with 16 bases aligning to TRBD2. Per germline, CDR1 ENHRY and CDR2 SYGVKD. The CDR3 spans 20 residues. The CDR3 loop is CASSAPGTSGRARYLETQYF. In DNA, the CDR3 is TGTGCCAGCAGTGCCCCCGGGACTAGCGGGAGGGCTAGGTATTTGGAGACCCAGTACTTC.

The J gene is TRBJ1-4, the V gene TRBV11-2; 7 bases are shared with TRBD1. The CDR3 has 15 amino acids. J gave up 5 bases and V 4 bases, and 7 bases lay outside the gene matches. The germline CDR1 and CDR2 sequences are SGHAT and FQNNGV. CDR3 bases: TGTGCCAGCAGCTCCGGTGCAGGGGGAAATGAAAAACTGTTTTTT. Its protein product is CASSSGAGGNEKLFF.

This clonotype was seen only a few times. The rearrangement uses TRBV6-5 and TRBJ2-7; D remains ambiguous. The CDR3 length is 14 residues. Trimming took off 11 bases at V and 1 base at J, with 18 bases between the two ends. Germline CDR1 is MNHEY and CDR2 is SVGAGI. The CDR3 nucleotides are TGTGCCTCCGCTCCGGCGAAAAATTCCTACGAGCAGTACTTC. Translated, it gives CASAPAKNSYEQYF.

The chain combines TRBV7-6 with TRBJ1-5; D gene uncertain. This CDR3 region has 13 residues. Germline CDR1 SGHVS, CDR2 FNYEAQ. V was cut by 5 bases and J by 4 bases, with 9 bases left in between. The chain's CDR3 is CASSAPFNQPQHF. CDR3 in DNA: TGTGCCAGCAGCGCCCCCTTTAATCAGCCCCAGCATTTT.

This clonotype has just a few counts. As DNA, the CDR3 is TGTGCCAGCGTGGAACAGGGGACAGGATTTGGGGAGCTGTTTTTT. Its protein is CASVEQGTGFGELFF. The chain uses TRBV7-9 and TRBJ2-2, with TRBD1 matching over 8 bases. Germline CDR1 and CDR2: SEHNR and FQNEAQ (reference sequence). CDR3 length: 15 amino acids. The junction had 13 bases not matched to a gene; V was cut back by 8 bases and J by 8 bases.

This clonotype has at least ten counts. The V call is TRBV19, the J call TRBJ1-5; 8 nucleotides align to TRBD1. The V segment lost 10 bases and the J segment 6 bases; nucleotides outside the gene matches: 5. This CDR3 is built from 12 residues. Germline CDR1 reads LNHDA; CDR2 reads SQIVND (reference sequence). The CDR3 DNA follows: TGTGCCACAGGACAGGGTAGTCAGCCCCAGCATTTT. Amino acids: CATGQGSQPQHF.

The rearrangement joins TRBV30 to TRBJ1-2; a possible D gene is TRBD1 (5 bases). The germline V gene encodes CDR1 GTSNPN and CDR2 SVGIG (reference sequence). V was clipped by 0 bases and J by 8 bases, with 16 bases between them. The CDR3 consists of 14 residues. Here the CDR3 reads CAWSVRRGSGGYTF. As DNA, the CDR3 is TGTGCCTGGAGTGTCCGGAGGGGATCGGGGGGCTACACCTTC.

This rearrangement joins TRBV25-1 to TRBJ2-2; D is ambiguous. Germline V gives CDR1 MGHDK, CDR2 SYGVNS. V was trimmed by 9 bases and J by 1 base, leaving 12 bases between them. The CDR3 length is 14 residues. CDR3 protein: CASSPPRNTGELFF. The CDR3 nucleotides are TGTGCCAGTAGTCCCCCCCGGAACACCGGGGAGCTGTTTTTT.

As regards this clonotype: One end of the junction is discordant with germline, which a read error may explain. The chain has TRBV25-1 and TRBJ1-2; D remains unclear. Germline CDR1 and CDR2: MGHDK and SYGVNS. The CDR3 has 14 residues. The chain's CDR3 is CASSQAEGNFGYTF. CDR3 nucleotide sequence: TGCGCCAGCAGCCAAGCCGAGGGCAACTTTGGCTACACCTTC.

V is TRBV14 and J is TRBJ2-7; 9 nucleotides match TRBD1. CDR1 is SGHDN, CDR2 FVKESK, per germline. J was trimmed by 11 bases and V by 5 bases; bases with no gene match: 7. The CDR3 is 12 amino acids. CDR3 in amino acids: CASSETGTGKYF. As DNA, the CDR3 is TGTGCCAGCAGCGAGACCGGGACAGGGAAGTACTTC.

This clonotype was observed a handful of times. V usage is TRBV20-1 and J usage is TRBJ2-7; 12 bases align to TRBD2. CDR1 and CDR2 from the germline V gene are DFQATT and SNEGSKA (reference sequence). Trimming removed 0 bases from V and 4 bases from J; junction bases left unmatched: 10. The CDR3 has 17 amino acids. The CDR3 DNA sequence: TGCAGTGCTAGAGATGGCGTCGGACTAGCGGGACAGTACGAGCAGTACTTC. It codes for CSARDGVGLAGQYEQYF.

This clonotype has at least ten counts. The chain recombines TRBV29-1 with TRBJ2-7; D is perhaps TRBD1 (6 bases). Trimming left V 6 bases short and J 6 bases short, with 21 bases between. CDR1 and CDR2 (germline): SQVTM, ANQGSEA. The CDR3 totals 14 residues. The CDR3 coding sequence is TGCAGCGTGGCCGCGTACAGGGATGATGGCGAGCAGTACTTC. It yields the protein CSVAAYRDDGEQYF.

The count of this clonotype is one. It may be a read error: a sequence one base away is much more abundant. Since no conserved phenylalanine or tryptophan closes the CDR3, a read error is the likely cause. The V and J genes are TRBV7-2 and TRBJ2-7, with a possible D match to TRBD2 (6 bases). V was shortened by 0 bases and J by 2 bases, with 11 bases between the two germline ends. CDR3 length equals 15 residues. CDR1 is SGHTA and CDR2 is FQGNSA in the germline V gene. CDR3 sequence (DNA): TGTGCCAGCAGCTTAGCGCGGGACGGGACCTACGAGCAGTACCTC. It translates to CASSLARDGTYEQYL.

Comments on this clonotype: A much larger clone is a single base away; this may be a read error. The chain employs TRBV11-1 and TRBJ2-7; D uncertain. The CDR3 covers 14 residues. Germline V gene lookup returns CDR1 SGHAT and CDR2 FQDESV (reference sequence). In nucleotides, the CDR3 is TGTGCCAACAGCTTCCCCGGACGAAACTACGAGCAGTACTTC. Protein: CANSFPGRNYEQYF.

Written as DNA, the CDR3 is TGTGCCAGCAGCAGAGGACTAGCGGGAGGAGGCGCCGGGGAGCTGTTTTTT. Translating gives CASSRGLAGGGAGELFF. The rearrangement uses TRBV7-3 and TRBJ2-2; 14 bases match TRBD2. Trimming cost V 5 bases and J 6 bases; bases outside gene matches: 8. The CDR3 is 17 amino acids. The V gene's germline CDR1 is SGHTA and CDR2 FQGTGA. Together with reference TRBV7-3 and TRBJ2-2, the CDR3 gives the full variable domain: GAGVSQTPSNKVTEKGKYVELRCDPISGHTALYWYRQSLGQGPEFLIYFQGTGAADDSGLPNDRFFAVRPEGSVSTLKIQRTERGDSAVYLCASSRGLAGGGAGELFFGEGSRLTVL.

The chain links TRBV20-1 to TRBJ1-5, with D hard to call. Germline assignment: CDR1 DFQATT and CDR2 SNEGSKA (reference sequence). CDR3 length: 12 residues. V was cut by 6 bases and J by 7 bases, with 13 bases left in between. The CDR3 DNA sequence: TGCAGTGCCTCCTCCGGTTTACAGCCCCAGCATTTT. This sequence encodes CSASSGLQPQHF.